These T cell receptor beta chains were read from a single sample in a study of cytomegalovirus exposure and HLA in healthy donors. The assay was immunoSEQ multiplex PCR, and TCRdb's table has in-frame clones only and misses some. The table has around 220,000 clones, approximately 79% seen once; the top ten hold around 1.8%. Sequencing was carried out using PBMCs. Receptor source: a man between 18 and 35 years old in good health and CMV-seronegative. CDR3s include the opening cysteine and the closing phenylalanine or tryptophan. The D gene is left open where the match is weak.

TRBD2,TRBV6-6,TRBJ2-2,CASSYSAGGNTGELFF
NA,TRBV4-3,TRBJ2-7,CASSQGQSPNYEQYF
NA,TRBV27,TRBJ2-7,CASSDQAQSSYEQYF
TRBD1,TRBV19,TRBJ1-4,CASSPRTGSEKLFF
NA,TRBV2,TRBJ2-5,CASSEALWADDRETQYF
TRBD2,TRBV5-6,TRBJ2-1,CASREWGGGVNEQFF
NA,TRBV30,TRBJ1-3,CAWSVGDTIYF
TRBD1,TRBV9,TRBJ1-6,CASSAATGATHYNSPLHF
NA,TRBV6-5,TRBJ1-1,CASSFSQGGTEAFF
NA,TRBV25-1,TRBJ2-1,CASSEYETGYNEQFF
NA,TRBV5-1,TRBJ1-4,CASSLAATNEKLFF
NA,TRBV4-3,TRBJ1-1,CASSQGLATEAFF
TRBD1,TRBV14,TRBJ2-2,CASSRDRVLSASSGELFF
NA,TRBV7-8,TRBJ2-1,CASSPRPAGSSYNEQFF
TRBD1,TRBV30,TRBJ1-6,CAWTAGTGENSPLHF
TRBD2,TRBV2,TRBJ2-3,CAVLAGGPSDTQYF
NA,TRBV4-2,TRBJ2-5,CASSQDRGLGVQETQYF
TRBD2,TRBV29-1,TRBJ2-7,CSVLAGVSSYEQYF
TRBD1,TRBV27,TRBJ1-1,CASRLNRGGSRLNTEAFF
NA,TRBV30,TRBJ1-1,CAWSEEAEAFF
TRBD1,TRBV2,TRBJ1-5,CASSDSLGTGEFSNQPQHF
NA,TRBV30,TRBJ2-3,CARGGGVWGLGTDTQYF
TRBD2,TRBV9,TRBJ2-3,CASSVIGRGDTDTQYF
NA,TRBV4-3,TRBJ2-7,CASSQDWAGFNYEQYF
TRBD2,TRBV7-9,TRBJ2-5,CASSFLAIGLAGETQYF
TRBD2,TRBV13,TRBJ2-3,CASSLGPGGGTDTQYF
TRBD1,TRBV30,TRBJ1-5,CASAGTARNQPQHF
TRBD1,TRBV30,TRBJ2-2,CAWTTRFQGASGELFF
TRBD1,TRBV11-3,TRBJ1-1,CASSSSPGQGADTEAFF
NA,TRBV4-2,TRBJ1-1,CASSIPGEKTEAFF
NA,TRBV6-5,TRBJ2-2,CASSYDSHTGELFF
TRBD2,TRBV11-2,TRBJ2-2,CASSTLGGRNTGELFF
TRBD1,TRBV6-5,TRBJ1-4,CASSYFEQGKKEKLFF
TRBD2,TRBV6-6,TRBJ2-7,CASSSTSGSGYEQYF
NA,TRBV19,TRBJ2-7,CASSPGHPYEQYF
TRBD1,TRBV7-9,TRBJ1-4,CASSADRVESEKLFF
TRBD1,TRBV18,TRBJ2-2,CASSPPGQGRLGELFF
TRBD2,TRBV7-2,TRBJ2-5,CASSFSGRQETQYF
TRBD1,TRBV10-3,TRBJ2-5,CAIIYGQVKETQYF
NA,TRBV4-3,NA,CASSQKQGSEQYF
NA,TRBV6-5,TRBJ2-2,CASRYGTTNTGELFF
TRBD1,TRBV15,TRBJ2-3,CATSRARTGRTDTQYF
TRBD2,TRBV2,TRBJ2-3,CASGGLAGRGDTQYF
TRBD2,TRBV5-1,TRBJ2-3,CASSGGGRLAAISTDTQYF
NA,TRBV19,NA,CASSTGVWSEQYF
TRBD1,TRBV7-6,TRBJ2-5,CASSSSTGVETQYF
TRBD2,TRBV5-1,TRBJ2-1,CASSPSGRAYNEQFF
TRBD2,TRBV2,TRBJ2-2,CASKIAGGIDTGELFF
NA,TRBV28,TRBJ1-2,CASSLKVGGNGVYGYTF
TRBD2,TRBV7-9,TRBJ2-1,CSSSPLIPGLAGPEQFF
NA,TRBV5-7,TRBJ1-3,CASSLVSGEGGNTIYF